Presented here are 27 T cell receptor beta chains from one specimen sequenced in a study of blood T cell repertoires in COVID-19. The method was immunoSEQ multiplex PCR; TCRdb's version includes in-frame clones alone and lacks a portion of them. The sample has under 200,000 clones; 84% are singletons. What was sequenced was PBMCs or T cells enriched from blood (not recorded which). Every receptor here comes from a woman aged 25 to 39 who had been exposed to COVID-19.

CDR3 nucleotide sequence: TGCGCCAGCAGTGACCCTCGACAGGGGGCCTACGAGCAGTACTTC. It translates to CASSDPRQGAYEQYF. This chain joins TRBV10-1 and TRBJ2-7; 9 bases are a match to TRBD1. V shed 3 bases and J 2 bases; nucleotides not matched to a gene: 5. Looked up from germline, CDR1 is WNHNN and CDR2 is SYGVQD (reference sequence). CDR3 length equals 15 residues.

The rearrangement uses TRBV27 and TRBJ2-7, with TRBD1 matching over 8 bases. V trimming: 6 bases; J trimming: 2 bases; junction bases outside the gene matches: 21. The CDR3 is 19 amino acids. Per the germline V gene, CDR1 is MNHEY and CDR2 is SMNVEV (reference sequence). The CDR3 bases are TGTGCCAGCAGCCTTACCCTACCCGGACAGGGACTTTTACCCTACGAGCAGTACTTC. This translates into CASSLTLPGQGLLPYEQYF.

V and J are TRBV7-9 and TRBJ1-5; the match to TRBD1 covers 7 bases. CDR3 length equals 15 residues. The V segment lost 5 bases and the J segment 4 bases; nucleotides outside the gene matches: 8. The germline V gene encodes CDR1 SEHNR and CDR2 FQNEAQ (reference sequence). Written as DNA, the CDR3 is TGTGCCAGCAGCGATACCCGGGACAGAAATCAGCCCCAGCATTTT. Encoded protein: CASSDTRDRNQPQHF.

This chain links TRBV7-2 with TRBJ1-5, with D possibly TRBD1 on 5 matching bases. Per germline, CDR1 SGHTA and CDR2 FQGNSA. This CDR3 is 15 amino acids long. V lost 2 bases to trimming and J lost 2 bases, with 10 bases between them. The CDR3 is CASSLQGWGNQPQHF. The CDR3, as DNA: TGTGCCAGCAGCTTACAGGGTTGGGGCAATCAGCCCCAGCATTTT.

This CDR3 reads CASSPSSRPGLAGVSNEQFF. The CDR3 nucleotides read TGTGCCAGCAGCCCCAGTTCGCGACCGGGACTAGCGGGGGTGTCAAATGAGCAGTTCTTC. The J gene is TRBJ2-1, the V gene TRBV9; 14 nucleotides agree with TRBD2. V lost 4 bases to trimming and J lost 7 bases; unmatched junction nucleotides: 19. The CDR3 totals 20 residues. Germline loops: CDR1 SGDLS, CDR2 YYNGEE.

This clone is a singleton in its sample. The rearrangement joins TRBV6-5 to TRBJ1-6, with D hard to call. The germline V gene has CDR1 MNHEY and CDR2 SVGAGI. Trimming shortened V by 6 bases and J by 6 bases, and 6 bases separated the two germline ends. The length of the CDR3 is 12 residues. The CDR3 nucleotides read TGTGCCAGCAGACAGATTAATTCACCCCTCCACTTT. This codes for CASRQINSPLHF.

The chain recombines TRBV19 with TRBJ1-5; D unresolved. The V gene lost 5 bases and the J gene lost 0 bases, with 11 bases spanning the gap. The CDR3 length is 15 residues. Germline CDR1 LNHDA, CDR2 SQIVND (reference sequence). This chain's CDR3 is CASSVKPYSNQPQHF. The CDR3 DNA follows: TGTGCCAGTAGTGTGAAGCCCTATAGCAATCAGCCCCAGCATTTT.

This sequence joins TRBV11-2 and TRBJ1-3; TRBD1 might be the D (5 bases). V shed 0 bases and J shed 0 bases, with 15 bases lying between them. Germline loops: CDR1 SGHAT, CDR2 FQNNGV. CDR3 length: 18 amino acids. CDR3 sequence: CASSLDSGHWSSGNTIYF. CDR3 bases: TGTGCCAGCAGCTTAGATAGCGGACATTGGAGCTCTGGAAACACCATATATTTT.

The rearrangement joins TRBV5-4 to TRBJ2-5; TRBD1 aligns across 8 bases. In germline, CDR1 is SGHNT, CDR2 YYREEE (reference sequence). There are 15 residues in the CDR3. V shed 8 bases, J shed 3 bases, and the junction held 12 bases outside the gene matches. The chain's CDR3 is CASSSTGVAEETQYF. The CDR3 nucleotides are TGTGCCAGTTCATCGACAGGGGTGGCGGAAGAGACCCAGTACTTC.

The V and J genes are TRBV9 and TRBJ2-4; 9 bases are shared with TRBD2. CDR1 is SGDLS, CDR2 YYNGEE, per germline. V shed 2 bases, J shed 3 bases, and the junction held 12 bases outside the gene matches. This CDR3 spans 18 amino acids. The CDR3 loop is CASSVGIELAGDKNIQYF. CDR3 sequence (DNA): TGTGCCAGCAGCGTTGGAATCGAATTAGCGGGGGACAAAAACATTCAGTACTTC.

This chain links TRBV10-2 with TRBJ2-3; 11 bases are shared with TRBD2. V lost 4 bases, J lost 0 bases, and 12 bases stayed unmatched. Germline V gene sequence: CDR1 WSHSY, CDR2 SAAADI. CDR3 length: 19 amino acids. In DNA, the CDR3 is TGCGCCAGCAGTGGGGGGAGCTCGGGACTAGCGGAGAGCACAGATACGCAGTATTTT. It yields the protein CASSGGSSGLAESTDTQYF.

The chain joins TRBV30 to TRBJ2-7; 7 bases are shared with TRBD2. CDR1 is GTSNPN and CDR2 is SVGIG in the germline V gene (reference sequence). The trim removed 4 bases at V and 4 bases at J, leaving 4 bases unmatched. The CDR3 length is 12 residues. The CDR3 nucleotides are TGTGCCTGGACCGGGGGAGGGTACGAGCAGTACTTC. Translating gives CAWTGGGYEQYF.

This clone was seen a handful of times. CDR3 residues: CASSPGRDYGYTF. The CDR3 DNA reads TGCGCCAGCAGCCCGGGGAGGGACTATGGCTACACCTTC. This chain links TRBV10-1 with TRBJ1-2; D not resolved. The CDR3 length is 13 residues. Germline loops: CDR1 WNHNN, CDR2 SYGVQD (reference sequence). Deletions cut 6 bases from V and 3 bases from J, with 11 bases between.

The count of this clone is one. At one end, the junction sequence differs from germline, possibly due to a read error. The chain joins TRBV5-6 to TRBJ1-2, with D perhaps TRBD1 (5 bases). The CDR3 extends over 14 amino acids. The germline gives CDR1 SGHDT, CDR2 YYEEEE. The CDR3 DNA is TGTGCCAGCAGCTTGGACAGGCTATCGGAGCTGTCCCGCTTC. It is translated as CASSLDRLSELSRF.

Written as DNA, the CDR3 is TGTGCCAGCAGCTTTTGGGGACAGGGGAATCAGCCCCAGCATTTT. Residues: CASSFWGQGNQPQHF. The V call is TRBV5-8, the J call TRBJ1-5; 10 nucleotides line up with TRBD1. The CDR3 covers 15 residues. With 2 bases clipped from V and 4 bases from J, the junction kept 3 bases outside the gene matches. Germline V CDR1 and CDR2: SGHTS, YDEGEE.

A few counts support this clone. This chain connects TRBV10-3 to TRBJ2-7, with 8 nucleotides matching TRBD1. Germline CDR1 is ENHRY and CDR2 is SYGVKD. The CDR3 consists of 16 residues. V shed 6 bases and J 6 bases; nucleotides not matched to a gene: 16. The CDR3 coding sequence is TGTGCCATCAGGGTAGCAGGGGGCTACGATGGCCGCGAGCAGTACTTC. Its protein product is CAIRVAGGYDGREQYF.

This chain joins TRBV6-5 and TRBJ1-1; D may be TRBD1 (6 bases). CDR1 is MNHEY, CDR2 SVGAGI, per germline. This CDR3 spans 13 amino acids. The V and J ends lost 5 bases and 4 bases respectively, with 11 bases between them. Here the CDR3 DNA reads TGTGCCAGCAGTCAGGGGTCGGGCACTGAAGCTTTCTTT. The encoded protein is CASSQGSGTEAFF.

The V call is TRBV3-1 (or the pseudogene TRBV3-2), the J call TRBJ2-6; D might be TRBD1 (6 bases). Per germline, CDR1 LGHDT and CDR2 YNNKEL (reference sequence). The CDR3 spans 15 residues. V was trimmed by 7 bases and J by 2 bases, leaving 12 bases between them. CDR3: CASIPQGAGANVLTF. The CDR3 DNA follows: TGTGCCAGCATCCCACAGGGAGCTGGGGCCAACGTCCTGACTTTC.

The count of this clone is one. This chain uses TRBV2 with TRBJ1-6; 9 bases are a match to TRBD1. The J segment lost 12 bases and the V segment lost 3 bases, leaving 3 bases of the junction unmatched. CDR3 length equals 13 residues. Germline CDR1 reads SNHLY; CDR2 reads FYNNEI. CDR3 DNA: TGTGCCAGCAGTGAGGGACAGGGAGTACCCCTCCACTTT. This codes for CASSEGQGVPLHF.

The V call is TRBV18, the J call TRBJ2-1; maybe TRBD1 (6 bases). The CDR3 runs to 12 residues. The germline V gene encodes CDR1 KGHSH and CDR2 LQKENI. Trimming removed 6 bases from V and 9 bases from J, with 12 bases in between. The CDR3 here is CASSRGGSEQFF. CDR3 DNA: TGTGCCAGCTCGCGAGGGGGTTCTGAGCAGTTCTTC.

The CDR3 protein is CASSGGGQGTYEQYF. CDR3 sequence (DNA): TGTGCCAGCAGCGGAGGGGGACAGGGGACCTACGAGCAGTACTTC. V and J are TRBV9 and TRBJ2-7; 10 bases align to TRBD1. V lost 3 bases, J lost 2 bases, and 5 bases stayed unmatched. The CDR3 has 15 amino acids. CDR1 is SGDLS and CDR2 is YYNGEE in the germline V gene.

In DNA, the CDR3 is TGCGCCAGCAGTGTCGACTCCATGGTACCCCCGAATGAGCAGTTCTTC. Encoded protein: CASSVDSMVPPNEQFF. V is TRBV10-1 and J is TRBJ2-1; D gene uncertain. With 4 bases removed from V and 7 bases from J, the gap between germline ends came to 20 bases. CDR3 length: 16 residues. The germline V gene has CDR1 WNHNN and CDR2 SYGVQD (reference sequence).

In its sample, this clone was seen once. Other DNA sequences in this sample translate to the same CDR3. The V and J genes are TRBV7-9 and TRBJ1-3, with 9 bases lining up with TRBD1. V was pared by 3 bases and J by 1 base, with 1 base of the junction left unmatched. Per germline, CDR1 SEHNR and CDR2 FQNEAQ (reference sequence). The CDR3 totals 15 residues. CDR3 residues: CASSFGQGSGNTIYF. As DNA, the CDR3 is TGTGCCAGCAGCTTCGGACAGGGGTCTGGAAACACCATATATTTT.

The rearrangement links TRBV3-1 (or the pseudogene TRBV3-2) to TRBJ2-7; 8 nucleotides align to TRBD1. The CDR3 sequence is 15 residues long. Germline lookup yields CDR1 LGHDT and CDR2 YNNKEL (reference sequence). Trimming cost V 4 bases and J 4 bases; bases outside gene matches: 9. CDR3 nucleotide sequence: TGTGCCAGCAGCCGCCAGACGGGACAGGTTTACGAGCAGTACTTC. This encodes CASSRQTGQVYEQYF.

The sample holds one count of this clone. The V and J genes are TRBV7-2 and TRBJ1-1; the match to TRBD1 covers 8 bases. The CDR3 covers 15 residues. Germline values: CDR1 SGHTA, CDR2 FQGNSA. J gave up 2 bases and V 5 bases, and 7 bases lay outside the gene matches. The CDR3 spells CASSPVAGGNTEAFF. The CDR3 bases are TGTGCCAGCAGCCCCGTTGCAGGGGGCAACACTGAAGCTTTCTTT.

V gene TRBV11-2 combines with J gene TRBJ1-2, with no clear D. Germline V gives CDR1 SGHAT, CDR2 FQNNGV. V dropped 0 bases and J dropped 8 bases, with 16 bases sitting between them. The CDR3 loop spans 15 amino acids. The CDR3 spells CASSLDSVPAGGYTF. In DNA, the CDR3 is TGTGCCAGCAGCTTAGATTCAGTCCCAGCGGGGGGCTACACCTTC.

The chain carries TRBV9 and TRBJ1-4, with D maybe TRBD1 (6 bases). V was shortened by 4 bases and J by 0 bases, with 10 bases between the two germline ends. CDR3 length equals 15 residues. The germline V gene has CDR1 SGDLS and CDR2 YYNGEE. The CDR3 DNA is TGTGCCAGCAGCCCACCAGGGGCAACTAATGAAAAACTGTTTTTT. It yields the protein CASSPPGATNEKLFF.